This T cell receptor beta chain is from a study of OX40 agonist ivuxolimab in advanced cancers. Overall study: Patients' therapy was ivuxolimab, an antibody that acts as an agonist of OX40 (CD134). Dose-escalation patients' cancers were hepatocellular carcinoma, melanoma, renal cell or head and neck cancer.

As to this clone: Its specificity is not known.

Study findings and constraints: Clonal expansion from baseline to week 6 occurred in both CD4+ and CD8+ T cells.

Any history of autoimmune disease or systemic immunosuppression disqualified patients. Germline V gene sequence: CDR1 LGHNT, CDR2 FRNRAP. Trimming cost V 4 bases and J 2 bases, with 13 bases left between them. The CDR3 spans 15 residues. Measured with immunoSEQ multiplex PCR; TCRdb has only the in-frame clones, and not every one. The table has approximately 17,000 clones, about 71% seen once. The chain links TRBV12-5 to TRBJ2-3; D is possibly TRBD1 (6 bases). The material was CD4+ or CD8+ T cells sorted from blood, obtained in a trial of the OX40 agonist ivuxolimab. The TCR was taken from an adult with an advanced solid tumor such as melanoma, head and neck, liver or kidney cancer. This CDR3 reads CASGYSRDNTDTQYF. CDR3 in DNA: TGTGCTAGTGGTTACTCCCGGGACAACACAGATACGCAGTATTTT.